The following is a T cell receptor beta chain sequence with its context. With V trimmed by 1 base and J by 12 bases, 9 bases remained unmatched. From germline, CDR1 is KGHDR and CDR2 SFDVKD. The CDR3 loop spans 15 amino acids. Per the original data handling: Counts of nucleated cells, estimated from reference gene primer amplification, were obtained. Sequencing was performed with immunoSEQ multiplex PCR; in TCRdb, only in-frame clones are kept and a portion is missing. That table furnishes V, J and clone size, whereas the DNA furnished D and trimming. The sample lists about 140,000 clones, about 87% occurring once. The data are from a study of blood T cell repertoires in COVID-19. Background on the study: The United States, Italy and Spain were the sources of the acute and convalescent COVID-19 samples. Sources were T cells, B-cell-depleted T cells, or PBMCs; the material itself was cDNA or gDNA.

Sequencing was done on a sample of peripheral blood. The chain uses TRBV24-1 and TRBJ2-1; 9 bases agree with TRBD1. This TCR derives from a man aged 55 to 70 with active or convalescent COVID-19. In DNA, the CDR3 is TGTGCCACCAGTGATTTCCGGACAGGGGACCTTGCGCAGTTCTTC. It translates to CATSDFRTGDLAQFF.